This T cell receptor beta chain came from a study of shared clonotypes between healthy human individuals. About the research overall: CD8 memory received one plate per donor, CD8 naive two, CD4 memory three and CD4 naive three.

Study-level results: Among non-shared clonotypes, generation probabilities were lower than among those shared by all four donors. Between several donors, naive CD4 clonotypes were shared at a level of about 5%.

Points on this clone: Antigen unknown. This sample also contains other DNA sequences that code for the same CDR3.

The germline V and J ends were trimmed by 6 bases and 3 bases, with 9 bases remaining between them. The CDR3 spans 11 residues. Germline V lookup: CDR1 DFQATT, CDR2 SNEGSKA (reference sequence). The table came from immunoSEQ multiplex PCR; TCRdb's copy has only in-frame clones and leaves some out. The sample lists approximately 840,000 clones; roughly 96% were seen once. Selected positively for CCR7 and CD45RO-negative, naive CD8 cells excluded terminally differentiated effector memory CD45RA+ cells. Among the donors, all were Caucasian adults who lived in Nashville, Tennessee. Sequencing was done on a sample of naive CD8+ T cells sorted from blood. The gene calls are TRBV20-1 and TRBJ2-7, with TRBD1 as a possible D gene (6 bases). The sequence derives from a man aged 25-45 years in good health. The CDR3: CSASDSYEQYF. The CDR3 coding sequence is TGCAGTGCCTCGGACAGCTACGAGCAGTACTTC.